A single sample gave rise to the 5 T cell receptor beta chains below, sequenced in a study of cytomegalovirus exposure and HLA in healthy donors. PCR employed 60 Vbeta and 13 Jbeta primers. The table came from immunoSEQ multiplex PCR; TCRdb's copy has only in-frame clones and leaves some out. The sample includes approximately 150,000 clones, 84% of them seen just once. The sequencing sample was made of PBMCs. The receptors here all came from a girl between 5 and 17 years old in good health and CMV-seropositive.

The rearrangement links TRBV19 to TRBJ1-2, with D uncertain. Germline V gene sequence: CDR1 LNHDA, CDR2 SQIVND (reference sequence). V shed 3 bases and J shed 7 bases, with 18 bases lying between them. This CDR3 is built from 15 residues. The CDR3 spells CASSMAPSNSGGYTF. CDR3 sequence (DNA): TGTGCCAGTAGTATGGCCCCGAGCAACAGTGGTGGCTACACCTTC.

In its sample, this clone was seen once. V gene TRBV4-1 combines with J gene TRBJ1-1; TRBD1 matches 7 bases. The V segment lost 4 bases and the J segment 0 bases; nucleotides outside the gene matches: 14. Germline assignment: CDR1 MGHRA and CDR2 YSYEKL. This CDR3 is built from 18 residues. The CDR3 sequence is CASSRTPAGGDMNTEAFF. The DNA for the CDR3 is TGCGCCAGCAGCCGCACACCGGCAGGGGGAGATATGAACACTGAAGCTTTCTTT.

The V call is TRBV6-5, the J call TRBJ1-1; the D gene is possibly TRBD1 (5 bases). V lost 7 bases to trimming and J lost 1 base, with 16 bases between them. The CDR3 runs 15 residues. Germline V lookup: CDR1 MNHEY, CDR2 SVGAGI. CDR3 sequence (DNA): TGTGCCAGCACTATAGAGGAGGGGACGAACACTGAAGCTTTCTTT. Amino acids: CASTIEEGTNTEAFF.

The rearrangement uses TRBV19 and TRBJ1-1, with a possible D match to TRBD1 (6 bases). CDR1 LNHDA and CDR2 SQIVND come from the germline V gene (reference sequence). Trimming removed 1 base from V and 0 bases from J, with 24 bases in between. The CDR3 loop spans 20 amino acids. The CDR3 DNA reads TGTGCCAGTAGTATAGGGCAGGGGTCCCCACTCGATCCTATGAACACTGAAGCTTTCTTT. It is translated as CASSIGQGSPLDPMNTEAFF. The full variable domain, in which reference TRBV19 and TRBJ1-1 provide the parts outside the CDR3, is DGGITQSPKYLFRKEGQNVTLSCEQNLNHDAMYWYRQDPGQGLRLIYYSQIVNDFQKGDIAEGYSVSREKKESFPLTVTSAQKNPTAFYLCASSIGQGSPLDPMNTEAFFGQGTRLTVV.

The chain uses TRBV9 and TRBJ2-5, with TRBD1 identical over 7 bases. This CDR3 has 14 amino acids. Germline trimming cut 4 bases from V and 4 bases from J; bases unmatched to any gene: 7. In germline, CDR1 is SGDLS, CDR2 YYNGEE. The CDR3 spells CASSPSAGGETQYF. CDR3 nucleotide sequence: TGTGCCAGCAGCCCCTCTGCAGGGGGAGAGACCCAGTACTTC.